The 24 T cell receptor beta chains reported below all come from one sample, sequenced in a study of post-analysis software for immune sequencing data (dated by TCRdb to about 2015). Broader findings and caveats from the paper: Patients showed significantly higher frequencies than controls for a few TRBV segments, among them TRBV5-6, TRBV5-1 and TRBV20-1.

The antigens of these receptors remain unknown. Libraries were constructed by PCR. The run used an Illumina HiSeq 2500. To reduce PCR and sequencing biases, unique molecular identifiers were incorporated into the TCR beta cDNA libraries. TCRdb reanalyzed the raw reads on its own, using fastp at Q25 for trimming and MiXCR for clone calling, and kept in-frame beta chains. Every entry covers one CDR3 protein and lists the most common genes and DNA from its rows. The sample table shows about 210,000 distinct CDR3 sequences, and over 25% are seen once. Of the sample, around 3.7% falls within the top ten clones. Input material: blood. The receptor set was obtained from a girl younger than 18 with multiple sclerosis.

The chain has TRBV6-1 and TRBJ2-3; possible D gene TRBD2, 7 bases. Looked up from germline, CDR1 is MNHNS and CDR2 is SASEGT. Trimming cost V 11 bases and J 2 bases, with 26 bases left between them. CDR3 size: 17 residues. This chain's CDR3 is CAGKLGWGGPITDTQYF. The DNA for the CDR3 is TGTGCCGGGAAATTGGGGTGGGGGGGCCCGATCACAGATACGCAGTATTTT.

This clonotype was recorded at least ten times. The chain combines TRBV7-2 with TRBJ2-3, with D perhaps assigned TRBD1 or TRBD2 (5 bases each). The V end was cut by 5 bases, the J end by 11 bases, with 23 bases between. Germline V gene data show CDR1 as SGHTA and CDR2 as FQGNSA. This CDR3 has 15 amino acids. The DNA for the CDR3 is TGTGCCAGCAGCCACCGGGACGCGAGATCACAAATGCAGTATTTT. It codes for CASSHRDARSQMQYF.

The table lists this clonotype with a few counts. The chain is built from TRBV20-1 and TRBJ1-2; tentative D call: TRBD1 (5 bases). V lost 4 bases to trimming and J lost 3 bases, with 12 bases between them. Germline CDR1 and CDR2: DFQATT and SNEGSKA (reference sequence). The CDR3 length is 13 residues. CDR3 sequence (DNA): TGCAGTGCTACATTTCGGGGGGACTATGGCTACACCTTC. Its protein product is CSATFRGDYGYTF.

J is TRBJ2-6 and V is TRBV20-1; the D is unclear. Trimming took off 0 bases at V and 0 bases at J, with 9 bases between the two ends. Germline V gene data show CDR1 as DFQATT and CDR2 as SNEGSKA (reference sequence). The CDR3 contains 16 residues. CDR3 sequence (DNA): TGCAGTGCTAGAGACCTACAGAGCTCTGGGGCCAACGTCCTGACTTTC. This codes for CSARDLQSSGANVLTF.

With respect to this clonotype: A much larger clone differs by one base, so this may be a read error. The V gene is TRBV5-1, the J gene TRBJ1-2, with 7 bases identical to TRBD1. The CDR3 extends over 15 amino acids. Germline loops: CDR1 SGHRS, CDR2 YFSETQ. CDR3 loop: CTSSWPGQNPYGYTF. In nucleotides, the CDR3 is TGCACCAGCAGCTGGCCGGGACAGAATCCCTATGGCTACACCTTC.

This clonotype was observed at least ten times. This CDR3 is CSATDQGLGNYGYTF. In nucleotides, the CDR3 is TGCAGTGCTACGGACCAGGGCCTGGGCAACTATGGCTACACCTTC. V usage is TRBV20-1 and J usage is TRBJ1-2, with D possibly TRBD1 on 5 matching bases. The CDR3 consists of 15 residues. Looked up from germline, CDR1 is DFQATT and CDR2 is SNEGSKA (reference sequence). The ends were cut back, 4 bases at V and 2 bases at J, with 17 bases in the middle.

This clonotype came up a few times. CDR3 sequence reads: CASSPGRTSVGKDTQYF. CDR3 coding DNA: TGTGCCAGCTCACCAGGCCGGACTAGCGTCGGGAAAGATACGCAGTATTTT. The V call is TRBV18, the J call TRBJ2-3; 9 positions match TRBD2. Trimming removed 2 bases from V and 5 bases from J; junction bases left unmatched: 11. Germline CDR1 reads KGHSH; CDR2 reads LQKENI. CDR3 length: 17 amino acids.

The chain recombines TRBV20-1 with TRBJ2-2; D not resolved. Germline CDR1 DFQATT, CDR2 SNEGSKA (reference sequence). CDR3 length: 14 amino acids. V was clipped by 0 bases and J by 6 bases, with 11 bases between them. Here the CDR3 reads CSARDPSASGELFF. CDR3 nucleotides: TGCAGTGCTAGAGACCCCAGTGCCTCCGGGGAGCTGTTTTTT.

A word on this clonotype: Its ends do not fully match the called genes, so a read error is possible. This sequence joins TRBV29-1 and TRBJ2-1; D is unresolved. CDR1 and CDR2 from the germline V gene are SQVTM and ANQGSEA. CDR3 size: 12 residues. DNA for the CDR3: TGCAGCATTGATAAAATAAATAATGAGCAGTTCTTC. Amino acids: CSIDKINNEQFF.

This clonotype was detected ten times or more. The CDR3 loop reads CASSRRTSGTYNEQFF. In nucleotides, the CDR3 is TGCGCCAGCAGCCGCAGGACTAGCGGGACCTACAATGAGCAGTTCTTC. This rearrangement joins TRBV4-1 to TRBJ2-1, with TRBD2 identical over 12 bases. Germline lookup yields CDR1 MGHRA and CDR2 YSYEKL. Losses at the gene ends were 4 bases for V and 2 bases for J; bases not matched to a gene: 3. CDR3 size: 16 residues.

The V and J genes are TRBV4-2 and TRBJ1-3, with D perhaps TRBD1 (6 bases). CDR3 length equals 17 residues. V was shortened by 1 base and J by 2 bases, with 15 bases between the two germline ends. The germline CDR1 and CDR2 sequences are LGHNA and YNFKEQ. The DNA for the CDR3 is TGTGCCAGCAGCCAAGTGACCCTGGGGGCAGCTGGAAACACCATATATTTT. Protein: CASSQVTLGAAGNTIYF.

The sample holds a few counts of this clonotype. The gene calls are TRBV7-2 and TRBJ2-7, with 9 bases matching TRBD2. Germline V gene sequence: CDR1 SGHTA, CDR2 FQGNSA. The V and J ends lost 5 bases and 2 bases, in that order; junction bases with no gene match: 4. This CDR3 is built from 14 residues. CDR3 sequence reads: CASSLGLATYEQYF. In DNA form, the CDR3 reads TGTGCCAGCAGCCTTGGACTAGCGACCTACGAGCAGTACTTC.

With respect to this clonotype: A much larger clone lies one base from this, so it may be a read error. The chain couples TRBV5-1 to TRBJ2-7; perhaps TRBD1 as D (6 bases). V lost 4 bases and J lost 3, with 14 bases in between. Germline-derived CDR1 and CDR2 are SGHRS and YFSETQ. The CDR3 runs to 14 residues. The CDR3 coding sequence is TGCGCCAGCAGCCCAGGGGAATTCGTCTACGAGCAGTACTTC. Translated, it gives CASSPGEFVYEQYF.

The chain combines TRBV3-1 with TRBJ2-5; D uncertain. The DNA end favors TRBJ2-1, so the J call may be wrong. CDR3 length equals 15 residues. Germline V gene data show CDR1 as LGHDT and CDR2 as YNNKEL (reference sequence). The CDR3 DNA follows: TGTGCCAGCAGCCAAGACGTAGAGGACCAAGAGACCCAGTTCTTC. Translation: CASSQDVEDQETQFF.

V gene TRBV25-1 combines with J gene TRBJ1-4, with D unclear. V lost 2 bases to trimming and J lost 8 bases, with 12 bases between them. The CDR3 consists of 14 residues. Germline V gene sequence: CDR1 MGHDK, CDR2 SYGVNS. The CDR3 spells CASSENGSNEKLFF. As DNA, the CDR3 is TGTGCCAGCAGTGAAAACGGGTCAAACGAAAAACTGTTTTTT.

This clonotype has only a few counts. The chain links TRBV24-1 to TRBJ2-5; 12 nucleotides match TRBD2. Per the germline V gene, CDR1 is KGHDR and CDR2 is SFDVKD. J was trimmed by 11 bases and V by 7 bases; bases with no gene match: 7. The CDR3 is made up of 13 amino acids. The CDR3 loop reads CATRTSGSNEQYF. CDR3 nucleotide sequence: TGTGCCACCAGGACTAGCGGGAGCAATGAGCAGTACTTC.

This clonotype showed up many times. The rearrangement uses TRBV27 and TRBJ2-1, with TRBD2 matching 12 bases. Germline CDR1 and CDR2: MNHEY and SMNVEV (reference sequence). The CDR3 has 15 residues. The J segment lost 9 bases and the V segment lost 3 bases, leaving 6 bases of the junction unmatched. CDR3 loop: CASSFLPSGRVEQFF. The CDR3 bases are TGTGCCAGCAGTTTTCTTCCTAGCGGGAGGGTTGAGCAGTTCTTC.

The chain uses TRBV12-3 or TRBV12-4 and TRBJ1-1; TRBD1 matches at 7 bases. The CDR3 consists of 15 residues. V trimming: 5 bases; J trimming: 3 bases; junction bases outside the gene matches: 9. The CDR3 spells CASSPGQARYTEAFF. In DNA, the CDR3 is TGTGCCAGCAGTCCTGGACAGGCTAGGTACACTGAAGCTTTCTTT.

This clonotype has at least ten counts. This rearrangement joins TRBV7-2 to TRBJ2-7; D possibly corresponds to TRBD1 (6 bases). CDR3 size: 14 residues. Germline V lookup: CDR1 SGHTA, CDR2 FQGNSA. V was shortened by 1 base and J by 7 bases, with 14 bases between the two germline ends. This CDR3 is CASSLVRTAWEQYF. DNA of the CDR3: TGTGCCAGCAGCTTAGTTCGGACAGCCTGGGAGCAGTACTTC.

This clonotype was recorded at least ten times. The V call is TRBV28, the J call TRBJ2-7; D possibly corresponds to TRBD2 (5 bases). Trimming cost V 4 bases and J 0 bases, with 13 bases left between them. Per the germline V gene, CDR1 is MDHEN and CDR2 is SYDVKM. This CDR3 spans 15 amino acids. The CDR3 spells CASSSLAQSSYEQYF. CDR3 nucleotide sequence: TGTGCCAGCAGTTCCCTAGCTCAGAGCTCCTACGAGCAGTACTTC.

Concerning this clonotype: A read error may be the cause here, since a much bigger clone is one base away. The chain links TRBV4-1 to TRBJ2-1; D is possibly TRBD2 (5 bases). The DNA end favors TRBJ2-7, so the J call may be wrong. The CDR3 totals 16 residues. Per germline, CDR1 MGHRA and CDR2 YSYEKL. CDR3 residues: CASSQVRGYNYNEQYF. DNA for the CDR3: TGCGCCAGCAGCCAAGTCCGGGGATACAATTACAATGAGCAGTACTTC.

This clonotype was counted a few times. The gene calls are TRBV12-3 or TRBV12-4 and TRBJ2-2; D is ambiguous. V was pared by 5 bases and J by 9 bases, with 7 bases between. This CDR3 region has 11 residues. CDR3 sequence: CASSNARELFF. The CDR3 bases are TGTGCCAGCAGTAATGCCCGGGAGCTGTTTTTT.

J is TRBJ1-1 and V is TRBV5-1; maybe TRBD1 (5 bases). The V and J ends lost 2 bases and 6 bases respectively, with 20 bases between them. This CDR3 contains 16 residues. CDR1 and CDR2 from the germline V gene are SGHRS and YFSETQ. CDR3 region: CASSLPQGVGGAEAFF. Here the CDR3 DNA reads TGCGCCAGCAGCTTACCCCAAGGAGTCGGGGGTGCTGAAGCTTTCTTT.

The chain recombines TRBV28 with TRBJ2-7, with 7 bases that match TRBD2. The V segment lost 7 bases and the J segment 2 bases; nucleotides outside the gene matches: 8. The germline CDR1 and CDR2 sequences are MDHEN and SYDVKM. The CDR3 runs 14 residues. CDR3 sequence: CASNRASGTYEQYF. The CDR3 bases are TGTGCCAGCAACCGGGCTAGCGGAACCTACGAGCAGTACTTC.